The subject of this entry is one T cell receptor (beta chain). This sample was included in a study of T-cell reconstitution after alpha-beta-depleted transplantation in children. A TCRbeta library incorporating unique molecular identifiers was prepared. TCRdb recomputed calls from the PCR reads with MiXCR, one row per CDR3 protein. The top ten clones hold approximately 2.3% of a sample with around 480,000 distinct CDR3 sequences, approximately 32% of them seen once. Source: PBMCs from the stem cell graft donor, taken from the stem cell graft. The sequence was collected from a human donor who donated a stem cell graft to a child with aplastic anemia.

CDR3 nucleotide sequence: TGTGCCAGCAGTTTTCTCGCGGGGCAAGCCCAAGAGACCCAGTACTTC. Translated: CASSFLAGQAQETQYF. The genes are TRBV12-3 or TRBV12-4 and TRBJ2-5; perhaps TRBD2 as D (6 bases). V lost 3 bases to trimming and J lost 1 base, with 15 bases between them. This CDR3 has 16 residues.